Sequencing of this TCR beta chain was carried out in a study of blood T cell repertoires in COVID-19. Across the study: Acute and convalescent COVID-19 samples came from the United States, Italy and Spain. PBMCs, B-cell-depleted T cells, or T cells were the source of the cDNA or gDNA that made up the material.

Original methodology: By means of reference gene primer amplification, nucleated cell counts were estimated. Assay used: immunoSEQ multiplex PCR; TCRdb lists only in-frame clones, some missing. V and J calls and clone size are copied from that table; D and trimming were computed from the DNA. The table lists about 240,000 clones, around 90% of them singletons. Material for sequencing was peripheral blood. The origin of this receptor is a man between 60 and 70 years old who had recovered from COVID-19.

CDR3 nucleotides: TGTGCCTTACAGGGCTCTGGCTACACCTTC. Protein product: CALQGSGYTF. The V gene is TRBV30, the J gene TRBJ1-2; tentatively, D is TRBD1 (6 bases). Trimming took 7 bases from V and 7 from J, leaving 10 bases between them. Germline V gene lookup returns CDR1 GTSNPN and CDR2 SVGIG (reference sequence). The CDR3 spans 10 residues.